The 28 T cell receptor beta chains below all came from one sample that was sequenced in a study of blood T cell repertoires in COVID-19 (dated by TCRdb to the early 2020s). The library was prepared using the immunoSEQ multiplex PCR assay. Drawn from immuneACCESS, this table holds only the in-frame rearrangements with V and J called that TCRdb kept. Clones are partly lost; checked studies trace under half to an unresolved V gene and leave the rest unexplained. Recorded for this sample are about 270,000 clones; approximately 91% of them occurred a single time. About 2.1% of the sample rests with the top ten. Sequencing was performed on PBMCs or T cells enriched from blood (not recorded which). Receptors were obtained from a woman aged 40 to 49 with acute COVID-19.

V is TRBV4-1 and J is TRBJ1-2; maybe TRBD1 (5 bases). Looked up from germline, CDR1 is MGHRA and CDR2 is YSYEKL. Trimming removed 2 bases at V and 7 bases at J, with 14 bases between. This CDR3 comprises 14 residues. This CDR3 is CASSQWGVRGGYTF. The CDR3 region has the DNA TGCGCCAGCAGCCAATGGGGGGTTCGGGGTGGCTACACCTTC.

The chain joins TRBV2 to TRBJ2-3, with 13 bases matching TRBD2. There are 15 residues in the CDR3. After removal of 9 bases from V and 7 bases from J, the junction contained 10 bases not matched to a gene. CDR1 SNHLY and CDR2 FYNNEI come from the germline V gene. Written as DNA, the CDR3 is TGTGCCAGTCAACCCACTAGCGGGGGGGTGAATACGCAGTATTTT. Its translation: CASQPTSGGVNTQYF.

The V call is TRBV29-1, the J call TRBJ1-1; 7 bases align to TRBD1. The trim removed 6 bases at V and 8 bases at J, leaving 6 bases unmatched. Germline values: CDR1 SQVTM, CDR2 ANQGSEA. This CDR3 region has 11 residues. Written as DNA, the CDR3 is TGCAGCGTCCACAGGGGTTCGGAAGCTTTCTTT. Amino acids: CSVHRGSEAFF.

The chain links TRBV19 to TRBJ2-5; TRBD1 agrees at 12 bases. Per the germline V gene, CDR1 is LNHDA and CDR2 is SQIVND (reference sequence). CDR3 size: 15 residues. The junction had 6 bases not matched to a gene; V was cut back by 7 bases and J by 3 bases. The CDR3 bases are TGTGCCAGTACGGGACAGGGGGCAGGGGAAGAGACCCAGTACTTC. As protein: CASTGQGAGEETQYF.

The rearrangement uses TRBV28 and TRBJ1-3; TRBD1 is a possible D gene (5 bases). Germline-derived CDR1 and CDR2 are MDHEN and SYDVKM. This CDR3 contains 16 residues. The V end was cut by 5 bases, the J end by 4 bases, with 18 bases between. The CDR3 DNA reads TGTGCCAGCAGTCCCAGTGGGGCCGCGATCGGAAACACCATATATTTT. Translating it yields CASSPSGAAIGNTIYF.

The chain employs TRBV9 and TRBJ2-3; 8 bases map to TRBD2. Germline lookup yields CDR1 SGDLS and CDR2 YYNGEE. CDR3 size: 16 residues. Germline trimming cut 1 base from V and 0 bases from J; bases unmatched to any gene: 4. The CDR3, as DNA: TGTGCCAGCAGCGTAAGCCAGCGGGAGAGCACAGATACGCAGTATTTT. Encoded protein: CASSVSQRESTDTQYF.

This rearrangement joins TRBV18 to TRBJ2-3, with TRBD2 matching over 7 bases. V shed 3 bases and J 3 bases; nucleotides not matched to a gene: 3. This CDR3 comprises 14 residues. Germline V CDR1 and CDR2: KGHSH, LQKENI. CDR3 DNA: TGTGCCAGCTCACCTAGAGCGGGGACAGATACGCAGTATTTT. The encoded protein is CASSPRAGTDTQYF.

V usage is TRBV27 and J usage is TRBJ1-4, with a tentative D call TRBD1 (6 bases). The V gene lost 1 base and the J gene lost 7 bases, with 16 bases spanning the gap. Germline CDR1 and CDR2: MNHEY and SMNVEV (reference sequence). The CDR3 has 16 amino acids. CDR3 bases: TGTGCCAGCAGTTTATTGGCCCCGCAGGGGACTGAAAAACTGTTTTTT. Translating it yields CASSLLAPQGTEKLFF.

A single count supports this clone. The chain has TRBV3-1 (or the pseudogene TRBV3-2) and TRBJ1-6; TRBD1 aligns across 8 bases. V gave up 1 base and J gave up 7 bases; unmatched junction bases: 3. This CDR3 is built from 15 residues. Germline loops: CDR1 LGHDT, CDR2 YNNKEL (reference sequence). The CDR3 region has the DNA TGTGCCAGCAGCCAAGGGGGACAGGTGAATTCACCCCTCCACTTT. It codes for CASSQGGQVNSPLHF.

The V call is TRBV5-1, the J call TRBJ2-1, with 14 bases aligning to TRBD2. The V and J ends lost 0 bases and 9 bases, in that order; junction bases with no gene match: 11. Germline CDR1 reads SGHRS; CDR2 reads YFSETQ. The CDR3 sequence is 18 residues long. The CDR3 DNA is TGCGCCAGCAGCTTGGTTCCCCCGACTAGCGGGGGGGCCAGTGAGCAGTTCTTC. Translation gives CASSLVPPTSGGASEQFF.

This clone was seen once. V gene TRBV6-5 combines with J gene TRBJ2-2, with unresolved D. Germline values: CDR1 MNHEY, CDR2 SVGAGI. Deletions cut 2 bases from V and 4 bases from J, with 8 bases between. CDR3 length equals 14 residues. CDR3 DNA: TGTGCCAGCAGTTACGGGCTGGGCACCGGGGAGCTGTTTTTT. This translates into CASSYGLGTGELFF.

CDR3 nucleotide sequence: TGTGCCAGCAGCTTCGCGGGGGGGAGCACAGATACGCAGTATTTT. Protein product: CASSFAGGSTDTQYF. This chain joins TRBV7-6 and TRBJ2-3, with 9 bases that match TRBD2. The CDR3 has 15 amino acids. CDR1 is SGHVS, CDR2 FNYEAQ, per germline. Trimming at V came to 3 bases and at J to 0 bases, leaving 1 base not matched to a gene. The full variable domain, with the rest looked up from reference TRBV7-6 and TRBJ2-3, is GAGVSQSPRYKVTKRGQDVALRCDPISGHVSLYWYRQALGQGPEFLTYFNYEAQQDKSGLPNDRFSAERPEGSISTLTIQRTEQRDSAMYRCASSFAGGSTDTQYFGPGTRLTVL.

The chain joins TRBV9 to TRBJ2-3; 10 positions agree with TRBD1. Per the germline V gene, CDR1 is SGDLS and CDR2 is YYNGEE. The length of the CDR3 is 15 residues. The J segment lost 3 bases and the V segment lost 3 bases, leaving 4 bases of the junction unmatched. CDR3 nucleotide sequence: TGTGCCAGCAGCGCACGGACAGGGGGAACAGATACGCAGTATTTT. It yields the protein CASSARTGGTDTQYF.

The V call is TRBV4-1, the J call TRBJ2-7, with 9 bases that match TRBD1. V lost 1 base to trimming and J lost 1 base; unmatched junction nucleotides: 2. The length of the CDR3 is 15 residues. The germline V gene encodes CDR1 MGHRA and CDR2 YSYEKL. The DNA for the CDR3 is TGCGCCAGCAGCCAAGTTGACAGGGGGTCCTACGAGCAGTACTTC. It specifies CASSQVDRGSYEQYF.

This rearrangement joins TRBV3-1 (or the pseudogene TRBV3-2) to TRBJ1-2; the match to TRBD1 covers 8 bases. The CDR3 is 13 amino acids. The V gene end was trimmed by 1 base and the J gene end by 8 bases; junction bases not matched to a gene: 3. Germline loops: CDR1 LGHDT, CDR2 YNNKEL (reference sequence). DNA of the CDR3: TGTGCCAGCAGCCAAGCAGGGGGCGGAGGCTACACCTTC. It specifies CASSQAGGGGYTF.

V is TRBV6-5 and J is TRBJ1-2; D unresolved. Trimming removed 6 bases from V and 7 bases from J, with 21 bases in between. Germline V gives CDR1 MNHEY, CDR2 SVGAGI. This CDR3 has 15 residues. In DNA form, the CDR3 reads TGTGCCAGCAGCCGCGGTGTCGAGGTTGGAAGTGGCTACACCTTC. Translation gives CASSRGVEVGSGYTF.

The rearrangement links TRBV28 to TRBJ1-6, with no clear D. The CDR3 covers 15 residues. Germline V lookup: CDR1 MDHEN, CDR2 SYDVKM. Between the trimmed V and J ends, which lost 3 bases and 5 bases, there was a span of 11 bases. CDR3 nucleotides: TGTGCCAGCAGTTTTCCGGGTCTGAATAATTCACCCCTCCACTTT. It is translated as CASSFPGLNNSPLHF.

The V call is TRBV19, the J call TRBJ1-2, with 7 bases that match TRBD1. J lost 1 base, V lost 3 bases, and 8 bases had no gene match. The germline V gene has CDR1 LNHDA and CDR2 SQIVND (reference sequence). The CDR3 length is 16 residues. The CDR3 DNA sequence: TGTGCCAGTAGTATTACAGGGGCCGTGTATAACTATGGCTACACCTTC. Residues: CASSITGAVYNYGYTF.

The rearrangement joins TRBV19 to TRBJ2-7; D is possibly TRBD2 (5 bases). The CDR3 runs 15 residues. V shed 4 bases and J shed 2 bases, with 15 bases lying between them. The germline gives CDR1 LNHDA, CDR2 SQIVND (reference sequence). As DNA, the CDR3 is TGTGCCAGTAGTACCATCGTGAGGGCCGCCTACGAGCAGTACTTC. This encodes CASSTIVRAAYEQYF.

V and J are TRBV19 and TRBJ1-6, with TRBD1 as a possible D gene (6 bases). In germline, CDR1 is LNHDA, CDR2 SQIVND (reference sequence). Between the trimmed V and J ends, which lost 9 bases and 7 bases, there was a span of 19 bases. The CDR3 is 15 amino acids. The CDR3 region has the DNA TGTGCCAGCGGGTCGTTCAGGGGTGGGAATTCACCCCTCCACTTT. Translation gives CASGSFRGGNSPLHF.

This clone turned up a few times. This chain connects TRBV2 to TRBJ1-4; no clear D gene. The V gene's germline CDR1 is SNHLY and CDR2 FYNNEI. The CDR3 consists of 15 residues. Trimming removed 0 bases at V and 5 bases at J, with 10 bases between. The CDR3 coding sequence is TGTGCCAGCAGTGAAGCGCGGGGAATGAATGAAAAACTGTTTTTT. Protein product: CASSEARGMNEKLFF.

V gene TRBV9 combines with J gene TRBJ2-5, with 7 nucleotides matching TRBD2. The CDR3 totals 14 residues. Germline V gives CDR1 SGDLS, CDR2 YYNGEE. V was clipped by 4 bases and J by 4 bases; unmatched bases: 7. The CDR3 nucleotides are TGTGCCAGCAGCAAGACCGGGACTACAGAGACCCAGTACTTC. The encoded protein is CASSKTGTTETQYF. Complete variable domain (other parts from reference TRBV9 and TRBJ2-5): DSGVTQTPKHLITATGQRVTLRCSPRSGDLSVYWYQQSLDQGLQFLIQYYNGEERAKGNILERFSAQQFPDLHSELNLSSLELGDSALYFCASSKTGTTETQYFGPGTRLLVL.

The rearrangement uses TRBV19 and TRBJ2-7; weak D call: TRBD2 (5 bases). CDR1 and CDR2 from the germline V gene are LNHDA and SQIVND (reference sequence). There are 15 residues in the CDR3. V was cut by 5 bases and J by 1 base, with 15 bases left in between. CDR3 sequence reads: CASSPSSLGSYEQYF. CDR3 nucleotides: TGTGCCAGTAGTCCTAGCTCCCTAGGGTCCTACGAGCAGTACTTC.

This clone was found once. The chain combines TRBV30 with TRBJ1-3; a weak D match, TRBD1 (5 bases). This CDR3 is 15 amino acids long. Trimming took off 4 bases at V and 2 bases at J, with 15 bases between the two ends. From germline, CDR1 is GTSNPN and CDR2 SVGIG (reference sequence). In DNA form, the CDR3 reads TGTGCCTGGAAAGGGGACTCCAGCACTGGAAACACCATATATTTT. Residues: CAWKGDSSTGNTIYF. Based on the CDR3 plus reference TRBV30 and TRBJ1-3, the full variable domain is SQTIHQWPATLVQPVGSPLSLECTVEGTSNPNLYWYRQAAGRGLQLLFYSVGIGQISSEVPQNLSASRPQDRQFILSSKKLLLSDSGFYLCAWKGDSSTGNTIYFGEGSWLTVV.

The chain employs TRBV10-1 and TRBJ2-7; D is unresolved. Germline assignment: CDR1 WNHNN and CDR2 SYGVQD (reference sequence). Trimming removed 7 bases at V and 6 bases at J, with 19 bases between. CDR3 length: 14 amino acids. This CDR3 reads CASTRPGPGIEQYF. The CDR3 DNA sequence: TGCGCCAGCACTCGTCCTGGGCCCGGTATCGAGCAGTACTTC.

This chain joins TRBV29-1 and TRBJ1-1; TRBD1 agrees at 9 bases. J gave up 1 base and V 7 bases, and 4 bases lay outside the gene matches. CDR3 size: 13 residues. Germline loops: CDR1 SQVTM, CDR2 ANQGSEA. CDR3 sequence: CSGGQGTNTEAFF. DNA of the CDR3: TGCAGCGGCGGACAGGGGACGAACACTGAAGCTTTCTTT.

This chain connects TRBV4-1 to TRBJ1-3; D ambiguous. The germline V gene has CDR1 MGHRA and CDR2 YSYEKL. This CDR3 comprises 15 residues. V lost 2 bases and J 2 bases, leaving 10 bases between the germline ends. CDR3 sequence reads: CASSQFVQTGNTIYF. The CDR3 DNA reads TGCGCCAGCAGCCAATTCGTACAAACTGGAAACACCATATATTTT.

This clone was picked up a small number of times. This chain links TRBV23-1 with TRBJ1-5, with a tentative D call TRBD1 (5 bases). TRBV23-1 is an open reading frame whose function is uncertain. Trimming removed 2 bases from V and 0 bases from J, with 17 bases in between. The CDR3 covers 18 residues. The CDR3 nucleotides read TGCGCCAGCAGTCAAGGCGGACAAAAGACTTATAGCAATCAGCCCCAGCATTTT. Encoded protein: CASSQGGQKTYSNQPQHF.